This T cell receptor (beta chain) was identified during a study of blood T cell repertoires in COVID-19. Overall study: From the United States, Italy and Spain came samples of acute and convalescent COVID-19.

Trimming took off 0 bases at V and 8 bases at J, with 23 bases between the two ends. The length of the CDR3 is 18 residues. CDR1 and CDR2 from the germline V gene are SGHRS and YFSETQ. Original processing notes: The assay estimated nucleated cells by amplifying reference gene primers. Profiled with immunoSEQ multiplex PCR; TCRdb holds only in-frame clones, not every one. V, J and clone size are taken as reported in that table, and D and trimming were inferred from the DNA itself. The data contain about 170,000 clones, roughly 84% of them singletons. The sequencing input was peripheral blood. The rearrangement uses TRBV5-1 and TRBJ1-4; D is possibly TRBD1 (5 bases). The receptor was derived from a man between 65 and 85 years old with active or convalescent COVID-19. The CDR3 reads CASSLVSQGGAAGEKLFF. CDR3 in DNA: TGCGCCAGCAGCTTGGTGAGCCAGGGTGGAGCCGCAGGAGAAAAACTGTTTTTT.